Here is one T cell receptor beta chain with its context. These data belong to a study of blood T cell repertoires in COVID-19. Data came from immunoSEQ multiplex PCR; TCRdb stores just in-frame clones and leaves some out. The data hold around 95,000 clones, with around 85% observed a single time. Specimen: peripheral blood. The clonotype was recovered from a man aged 50 or older with active or convalescent COVID-19.

CDR3 sequence reads: CATLDHYTDTQYF. The CDR3 nucleotides are TGTGCCACACTAGATCACTATACAGATACGCAGTATTTT. The chain has TRBV19 and TRBJ2-3, with TRBD2 as a possible D gene (5 bases). Germline assignment: CDR1 LNHDA and CDR2 SQIVND (reference sequence). Trimming left V 10 bases short and J 3 bases short, with 14 bases between. This CDR3 comprises 13 residues.